Only a few counts were recorded for the clone carrying this T cell receptor (beta chain). Its cognate antigen is unknown. Regions amplified from RNA transcripts were the TCR beta CDR3 regions. A first-round RT-PCR of the TCR CDR3 used the HTBI primer set. From the multiplex PCR reads, TCRdb called clonotypes with MiXCR, one entry per CDR3 protein. There are under 550,000 distinct CDR3 sequences in the sample; about 20% occur only once, and over 45% lies in the top ten. This sample is part of a study of T cells in Graves' hyperthyroidism and ophthalmopathy. Study conclusions and caveats: From stable hyperthyroidism, ophthalmopathy was separated by a 13 V-J model. Most thyroid clonotypes that were expanded above 0.001 also turned up in blood.

Inclusion characteristics of ophthalmopathy patients comprised a Clinical Activity Score of at least 3, a NOSPECS grade of at least 4, and duration under 3 months. In germline, CDR1 is SGHVS, CDR2 FNYEAQ. V lost 0 bases, J lost 2 bases, and 17 bases lay in between. The CDR3 length is 18 residues. The sequence was obtained from a man aged 40-49 years with Graves' ophthalmopathy. This rearrangement joins TRBV7-6 to TRBJ1-3, with D perhaps TRBD1 (6 bases). Sequencing was carried out using blood. CDR3 residues: CASSLAGSGAGTGNTIYF. In DNA form, the CDR3 reads TGTGCCAGCAGCTTAGCAGGGTCGGGGGCCGGTACTGGAAACACCATATATTTT.